A selection of T cell receptor beta chains follows, all from one sample in a study of blood T cell repertoires in COVID-19. Data came from immunoSEQ multiplex PCR; TCRdb stores just in-frame clones and leaves some out. Of 140,000 to 150,000 clones in the sample, over 70% were seen once. Sequencing was carried out using peripheral blood. The origin of the receptors is a woman aged 55-70 years with acute or convalescent COVID-19. CDR3s include the opening cysteine and the closing phenylalanine or tryptophan. D genes are given only for firm matches. Size tells how often a clone was seen (once, few, many) or the class of an expanded clone, and some rows leave it out.

V gene	D gene	J gene	CDR3 length	clone size	CDR3 protein	CDR3 DNA
TRBV5-6	.	TRBJ2-1	14	few	CASRGDEWDNEQFF	TGTGCCAGCAGGGGCGACGAGTGGGACAATGAGCAGTTCTTC
TRBV11-1	TRBD1	TRBJ1-1	16	.	CASSREPGQGNTEAFF	TGTGCCAGCAGCCGCGAACCGGGACAGGGGAACACCGAAGCTTTCTTT
TRBV27	.	TRBJ2-1	16	many	CASSISRGSSYNEQFF	TGTGCCAGCAGTATATCTAGGGGTAGCTCCTACAATGAGCAGTTCTTC
TRBV6-6	.	TRBJ2-7	14	.	CASSYSSIGDEQYF	TGTGCCAGCAGTTACTCTTCGATCGGGGACGAGCAGTACTTC
TRBV21-1	.	TRBJ1-1	14	.	CASSKQDRDPEAFF	TGTGCCAGCAGCAAGCAGGACAGGGACCCTGAAGCTTTCTTT
TRBV19	.	TRBJ2-3	15	.	CASTIGGLSTDTQYF	TGTGCCAGTACTATAGGAGGGTTGAGCACAGATACGCAGTATTTT
TRBV6-1	.	TRBJ1-3	15	few	CASSEVRRVGNTIYF	TGTGCCAGCAGTGAAGTCCGCAGGGTTGGAAACACCATATATTTT
TRBV30	.	TRBJ2-2	14	few	CAWTWPVTTGELFF	TGTGCCTGGACGTGGCCAGTGACTACCGGGGAGCTGTTTTTT
TRBV28	.	TRBJ2-2	14	.	CASSPGFLPGELFF	TGTGCCAGCAGCCCGGGTTTTTTGCCCGGGGAGCTGTTTTTT
TRBV6-2/TRBV6-3	TRBD2	TRBJ2-1	13	.	CASSPLGGNEQFF	TGTGCCAGCAGTCCCCTCGGGGGGAATGAGCAGTTCTTC
TRBV4-1	.	TRBJ2-7	15	.	CASSQGWGEKNEQYF	TGCGCCAGCAGCCAGGGGTGGGGCGAGAAGAACGAGCAGTACTTC
TRBV7-2	TRBD1	TRBJ1-5	15	few	CASSLVTGSNQPQHF	TGTGCCAGCAGCTTAGTGACAGGGAGCAATCAGCCCCAGCATTTT
TRBV6-5	.	TRBJ2-2	14	.	CASSTRELTGELFF	TGTGCCAGCAGTACCCGGGAGCTCACCGGGGAGCTGTTTTTT
TRBV19	TRBD2	TRBJ2-1	16	.	CASSVTSGSRYNEQFF	TGTGCCAGTAGTGTGACTAGCGGGAGTAGGTACAATGAGCAGTTCTTC
TRBV6-2/TRBV6-3	TRBD2	TRBJ2-7	15	.	CASSPSSGFVYEQYF	TGTGCCAGCAGTCCGTCTAGCGGGTTTGTCTACGAGCAGTACTTC
TRBV5-1	.	TRBJ2-5	13	few	CASSLDLQETQYF	TGCGCCAGCAGCTTGGACCTACAAGAGACCCAGTACTTC
TRBV5-1	TRBD2	TRBJ2-1	14	once	CATSIAGGTNEQFF	TGCGCCACCTCTATAGCGGGAGGTACCAATGAGCAGTTCTTC
TRBV6-5	.	TRBJ1-3	12	.	CASVHSGNTIYF	TGTGCCAGCGTCCACTCTGGAAACACCATATATTTT
TRBV3-1/TRBV3-2	.	TRBJ1-1	13	.	CASSRGGNTEAFF	TGTGCCAGCAGCCGTGGCGGTAACACTGAAGCTTTCTTT
TRBV6-1	.	TRBJ1-1	16	.	CASSVILLRGNTEAFF	TGTGCCAGCAGTGTAATTCTACTTCGGGGTAACACTGAAGCTTTCTTT
TRBV5-8	TRBD2	TRBJ2-2	18	.	CASSLKWGREGDTGELFF	TGTGCCAGCAGCTTGAAGTGGGGAAGGGAGGGTGACACCGGGGAGCTGTTTTTT
TRBV5-4	TRBD2	TRBJ2-2	15	.	CASSDFRGRFGELFF	TGTGCCAGCAGCGATTTTCGCGGGAGGTTCGGGGAGCTGTTTTTT
TRBV30	TRBD1	TRBJ2-7	13	few	CAWRAGGTYEQYF	TGTGCCTGGAGGGCAGGGGGCACCTACGAGCAGTACTTC
TRBV30	.	TRBJ1-1	13	once	CAWTLTQNTEAFF	TGTGCCTGGACCCTGACACAGAACACTGAAGCTTTCTTT
TRBV5-6	TRBD1	TRBJ1-1	13	.	CASSFTGGEEAFF	TGTGCCAGCAGCTTTACAGGGGGCGAGGAAGCTTTCTTT
TRBV5-4	TRBD1	TRBJ2-7	15	.	CASSKLGDRGVEQYF	TGTGCCAGCAGCAAATTAGGAGACAGGGGAGTCGAGCAGTACTTC
TRBV12-5	.	TRBJ2-1	12	.	CASGFSPNEQFF	TGTGCTAGTGGTTTTAGTCCCAATGAGCAGTTCTTC
TRBV5-1	TRBD1	TRBJ1-4	14	.	CASSFDRANEKLFF	TGCGCCAGCAGCTTCGACAGGGCAAATGAAAAACTGTTTTTT
TRBV14	.	TRBJ2-7	16	few	CASSLRGGIKSYEQYF	TGTGCCAGCAGCCTACGGGGCGGGATCAAATCCTACGAGCAGTACTTC
TRBV10-1	TRBD1	TRBJ2-5	13	.	CASSRDSQETQYF	TGCGCCAGCAGTCGGGACAGTCAAGAGACCCAGTACTTC
TRBV5-1	.	TRBJ1-1	14	.	CASSFSFGSTEAFF	TGCGCCAGCAGCTTTTCTTTCGGGAGCACTGAAGCTTTCTTT
TRBV29-1	TRBD2	TRBJ2-1	15	.	CSVARRLAGRNEQFF	TGCAGCGTTGCGCGTCGGCTAGCGGGCCGCAATGAGCAGTTCTTC
TRBV2	TRBD1	TRBJ1-1	17	.	CASSRQEPDRKNTEAFF	TGTGCCAGCAGTCGACAAGAACCGGACAGGAAGAACACTGAAGCTTTCTTT
TRBV5-1	TRBD2	TRBJ2-1	15	once	CASSLGTSGYNEQFF	TGCGCCAGCAGCTTGGGGACTAGCGGTTACAATGAGCAGTTCTTC
TRBV5-1	.	TRBJ1-2	13	.	CASSLSSNYGYTF	TGCGCCAGCAGCTTGAGTAGCAACTATGGCTACACCTTC
TRBV11-2	.	TRBJ1-1	15	.	CASSYAVGGTLEAFF	TGTGCCAGCAGCTATGCCGTAGGGGGTACACTTGAAGCTTTCTTT
TRBV28	.	TRBJ1-2	14	.	CASSPWGQSYGYTF	TGTGCCAGCAGTCCCTGGGGGCAAAGCTATGGCTACACCTTC
TRBV7-9	.	TRBJ2-7	12	.	CASSWGLNEQYF	TGTGCCAGCAGCTGGGGACTCAACGAGCAGTACTTC
TRBV29-1	.	TRBJ1-1	13	.	CSSVLGRGTEAFF	TGCAGCTCGGTCCTGGGGCGGGGCACTGAAGCTTTCTTT
TRBV12-3/TRBV12-4	.	TRBJ2-7	11	.	CASSARGEQYF	TGTGCCAGCAGTGCTCGGGGGGAGCAGTACTTC
TRBV30	.	TRBJ2-7	13	once	CAWSIRGYYEQYF	TGTGCCTGGAGCATTAGGGGATACTACGAGCAGTACTTC
TRBV18	TRBD2	TRBJ2-1	17	few	CASSLNTGTSGSNEQFF	TGTGCCAGCTCACTCAATACCGGGACTAGCGGGAGCAATGAGCAGTTCTTC
TRBV27	.	TRBJ1-1	14	once	CASSSVQGYTEAFF	TGTGCCAGCAGTTCCGTACAGGGTTACACTGAAGCTTTCTTT
TRBV30	TRBD1	TRBJ1-4	14	.	CAWSRGQGGEKLFF	TGTGCCTGGAGCCGAGGACAGGGTGGCGAAAAACTGTTTTTT
TRBV3-1/TRBV3-2	TRBD2	TRBJ2-1	20	.	CASSQGPWTSGRRSYNEQFF	TGTGCCAGCAGCCAGGGACCATGGACTAGCGGGAGACGCTCCTACAATGAGCAGTTCTTC
TRBV11-2	TRBD2	TRBJ2-7	15	few	CASSPLGLVPYEQYF	TGTGCCAGCAGCCCACTCGGACTAGTCCCCTACGAGCAGTACTTC